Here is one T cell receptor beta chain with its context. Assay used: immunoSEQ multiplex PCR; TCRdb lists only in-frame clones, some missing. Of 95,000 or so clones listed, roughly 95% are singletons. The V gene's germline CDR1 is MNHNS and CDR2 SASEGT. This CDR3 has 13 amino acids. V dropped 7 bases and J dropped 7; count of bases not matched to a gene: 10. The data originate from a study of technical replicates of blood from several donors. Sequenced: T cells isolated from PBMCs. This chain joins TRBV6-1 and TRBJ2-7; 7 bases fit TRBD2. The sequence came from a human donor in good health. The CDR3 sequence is CASTRTGGREQYF. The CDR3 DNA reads TGTGCCAGCACACGAACGGGAGGTCGAGAGCAGTACTTC.